This T cell receptor (beta chain) derives from a study of shared clonotypes between healthy human individuals. Clones were sequenced by immunoSEQ multiplex PCR, and TCRdb holds only the in-frame ones, with some missing. Among some 630,000 clones listed, 95% to 96% were seen once. Trimming removed 0 bases at V and 4 bases at J, with 13 bases between. Looked up from germline, CDR1 is MGHRA and CDR2 is YSYEKL. The length of the CDR3 is 15 residues. Positively selected for CCR7, the CD45RO-negative cells used as naive CD8 cells excluded terminally differentiated effector memory CD45RA+ cells. The sample comprised naive CD8+ T cells sorted from blood. The sequence came from a woman in her twenties or thirties in good health. This chain connects TRBV4-1 to TRBJ2-7; tentatively, D is TRBD1 or TRBD2 (5 bases each). DNA of the CDR3: TGCGCCAGCAGCCAAGATCAGGGCAGCGGTTACGAGCAGTACTTC. Translation gives CASSQDQGSGYEQYF.